This T cell receptor beta chain was sequenced during a study of PD-L1 blockade in urothelial cancer. Looking at the study overall: Prior regimens of chemotherapy numbered 0 to 3 per patient.

Study results and caveats: Tumor-associated blood clones were expanded more by durable-benefit patients at 3 weeks.

Germline CDR1 and CDR2: SGHTA and FQGTGA. V lost 5 bases to trimming and J lost 0 bases, with 19 bases between them. The CDR3 covers 18 residues. Time point indicated: peripheral blood 6 weeks after treatment start. The cohort comprised individuals with locally advanced or metastatic urothelial carcinoma. Synthetic TCR analog templates were spiked into all PCRs individually. Measured with immunoSEQ multiplex PCR; TCRdb has only the in-frame clones, and not every one. The profile shows about 110,000 clones, more than 85% of them singletons. A remark on this clone: What it recognizes is unknown.

This receptor was taken from a man between 60 and 70 years old with urothelial cancer. This chain links TRBV7-3 with TRBJ2-2; D not resolved. Sequenced here: PBMCs, sampled around atezolizumab (anti-PD-L1) treatment. The CDR3 loop is CASSPSVSVRANTGELFF. The CDR3 DNA reads as TGTGCCAGCAGCCCCTCAGTAAGCGTTCGGGCGAACACCGGGGAGCTGTTTTTT. Full variable domain (missing parts from reference TRBV7-3 and TRBJ2-2): GAGVSQTPSNKVTEKGKYVELRCDPISGHTALYWYRQSLGQGPEFLIYFQGTGAADDSGLPNDRFFAVRPEGSVSTLKIQRTERGDSAVYLCASSPSVSVRANTGELFFGEGSRLTVL.